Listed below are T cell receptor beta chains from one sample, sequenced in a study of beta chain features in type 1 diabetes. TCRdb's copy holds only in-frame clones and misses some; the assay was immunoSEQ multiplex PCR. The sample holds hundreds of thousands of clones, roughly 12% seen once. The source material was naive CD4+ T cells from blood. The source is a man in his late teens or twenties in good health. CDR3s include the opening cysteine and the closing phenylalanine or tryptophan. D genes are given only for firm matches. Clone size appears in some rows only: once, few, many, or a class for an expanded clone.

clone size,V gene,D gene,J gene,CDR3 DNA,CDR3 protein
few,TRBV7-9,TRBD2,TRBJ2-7,TGTGCCAGCAGCATCAGACAGACTAGCATTTACTTC,CASSIRQTSIYF
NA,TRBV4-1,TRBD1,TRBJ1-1,TGCGCCAGCAGCCATCCCACCAGGGGGTTGGGCACTGAAGCTTTCTTT,CASSHPTRGLGTEAFF
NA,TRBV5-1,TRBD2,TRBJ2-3,TGCGCCAGCAGCCCAACTAGCGGGGGTTTCACAGATACGCAGTATTTT,CASSPTSGGFTDTQYF
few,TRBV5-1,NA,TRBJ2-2,TGCGCCACCAGTCTGTCAGGATACACCGGGGAGCTGTTTTTT,CATSLSGYTGELFF
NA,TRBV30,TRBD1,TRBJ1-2,TGTGCCTGGAGTGTACCCCGACAGGGTGGCTATGGCTACACCTTC,CAWSVPRQGGYGYTF
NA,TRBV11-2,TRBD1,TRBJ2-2,TGTGCCAGCAGCCAGGGACAGGGATATACCGGGGAGCTGTTTTTT,CASSQGQGYTGELFF
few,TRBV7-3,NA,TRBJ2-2,TGTGCCAGCAGCTTACTTCCCGGCGGGAATACCGGGGAGCTGTTTTTT,CASSLLPGGNTGELFF
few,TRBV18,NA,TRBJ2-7,TGTGCCAGCTCACGACGGGACGAGCAGTACTTC,CASSRRDEQYF
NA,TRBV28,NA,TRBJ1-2,TGTGCCAGCAGTCCGGTCGATGATGGCTACACCTTC,CASSPVDDGYTF
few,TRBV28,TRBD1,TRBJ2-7,TGTGCCAGCACAGGGTTAAGGACAGGGGGTTACGAGCAGTACTTC,CASTGLRTGGYEQYF
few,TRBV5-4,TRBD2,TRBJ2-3,TGTGCCAGCAGCTTGGTGACTAGCGCGGGTAGCACAGATACGCAGTATTTT,CASSLVTSAGSTDTQYF
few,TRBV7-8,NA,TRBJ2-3,TGTGCCAGCAGCTTCTATCCTAGGGGAGGAGATACGCAGTATTTT,CASSFYPRGGDTQYF
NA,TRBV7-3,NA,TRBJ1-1,TGTGCCAGCAGCTTATACAGCATGAACACTGAAGCTTTCTTT,CASSLYSMNTEAFF
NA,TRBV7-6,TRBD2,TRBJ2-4,TGTGCCAGCAGCCCCCGGGCTAGCGGGGACATTCAGTACTTC,CASSPRASGDIQYF
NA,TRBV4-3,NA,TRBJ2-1,TGCGCCAGCAGCCAAGATACTAGTTCCTACAATGAGCAGTTCTTC,CASSQDTSSYNEQFF
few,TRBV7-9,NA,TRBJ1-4,TGTGCCAGCAGCTCGACAGGCCCTGAAAAACTGTTTTTT,CASSSTGPEKLFF
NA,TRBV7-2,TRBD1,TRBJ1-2,TGTGCCAGCAGCGGACGGACAGGGGGCGCCTATGGCTACACCTTC,CASSGRTGGAYGYTF
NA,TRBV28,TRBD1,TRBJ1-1,TGTGCCTATAAGGACAGGGGGGTCATGAACACTGAAGCTTTCTTT,CAYKDRGVMNTEAFF
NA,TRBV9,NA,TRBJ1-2,TGTGCCAGCAGCGTAGTCTCAGGGAACTATGGCTACACCTTC,CASSVVSGNYGYTF
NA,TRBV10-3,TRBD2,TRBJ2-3,TGTGCCATCAAAGGACTAGACCAAGATACGCAGTATTTT,CAIKGLDQDTQYF
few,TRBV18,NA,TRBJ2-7,TGTGCCAGCTCACCAGTCAGGGGTAGACTGGACGAGCAGTACTTC,CASSPVRGRLDEQYF
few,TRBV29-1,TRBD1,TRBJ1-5,TGCAGCGTAGCCGACCAGACAGGGAGCAATCAGCCCCAGCATTTT,CSVADQTGSNQPQHF
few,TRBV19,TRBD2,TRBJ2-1,TGTGCCAGTAGGAAGCGGGAGGGCGTCTTGAATGAGCAGTTCTTC,CASRKREGVLNEQFF
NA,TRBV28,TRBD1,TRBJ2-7,TGTGCCAGCAGTTTCAGGGGGCTCTACGAGCAGTACTTC,CASSFRGLYEQYF
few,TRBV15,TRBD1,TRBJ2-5,TGTGCCACGACGACAGGGACAGGGGTTCTGGGGACCCAGTACTTC,CATTTGTGVLGTQYF
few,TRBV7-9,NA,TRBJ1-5,TGTGCCAGCAGCTTAGAGCGGCAGCCCCAGCATTTT,CASSLERQPQHF
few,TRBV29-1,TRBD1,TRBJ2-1,TGCAGCGTTGACCTGACCGGGACAGGGAACTCCTACAATGAGCAGTTCTTC,CSVDLTGTGNSYNEQFF
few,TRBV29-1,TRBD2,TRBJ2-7,TGCAGCGTCACAGCGGGGAGCTCCTACGAGCAGTACTTC,CSVTAGSSYEQYF
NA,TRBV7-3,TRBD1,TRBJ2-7,TGTGCCAGCAGCTTGACAGGGGGGTACGAGCAGTACTTC,CASSLTGGYEQYF
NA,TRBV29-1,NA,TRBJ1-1,TGCAGCGTTAGGGAGGGAATGCATACTGAAGCTTTCTTT,CSVREGMHTEAFF
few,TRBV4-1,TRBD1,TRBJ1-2,TGCGCCAGCAGCCATCCCGAGGGAATACCGGGACAGGCTAACTATGGCTACACCTTC,CASSHPEGIPGQANYGYTF
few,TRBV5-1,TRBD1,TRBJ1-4,TGCGCCAGCAGCGACGACAGGGGTGATGAAAAACTGTTTTTT,CASSDDRGDEKLFF
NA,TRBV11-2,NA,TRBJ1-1,TGTGCCAGCAGCTTAGGACAGCTACCGAACACTGAAGCTTTCTTT,CASSLGQLPNTEAFF
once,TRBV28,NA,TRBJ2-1,TGTGCCAGCAGTTTAGCAGACAGCAGCTCCTACAATGAGCAGTTCTTC,CASSLADSSSYNEQFF
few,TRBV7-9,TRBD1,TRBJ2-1,TGTGCCAGCAGCCACCGGGACAGGGGAGTCAATGAGCAGTTCTTC,CASSHRDRGVNEQFF
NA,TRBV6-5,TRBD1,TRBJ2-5,TGTGCCAGCAGGAGACAGGGTACGGAGACCCAGTACTTC,CASRRQGTETQYF
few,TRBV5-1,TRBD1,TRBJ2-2,TGCGCCAGCAGCCCGGGACAGCTAAGGACCGGGGAGCTGTTTTTT,CASSPGQLRTGELFF
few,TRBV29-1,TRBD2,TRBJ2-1,TGCAGCGCCCTAGCGGGGGGGCGGGGCGGCGACTCCTACAATGAGCAGTTCTTC,CSALAGGRGGDSYNEQFF
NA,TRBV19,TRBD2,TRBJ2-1,TGTGCCAGTAGTATAGTCGGGACTAGCGGGGGTAATGAGCAGTTCTTC,CASSIVGTSGGNEQFF
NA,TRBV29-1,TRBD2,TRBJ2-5,TGCAGCGTCGCCGAGGTGGGGGGGGAGACCCAGTACTTC,CSVAEVGGETQYF
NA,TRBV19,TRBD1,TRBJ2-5,TGTGCCAGTAGTATACGACAGGGGATACGAGAGACCCAGTACTTC,CASSIRQGIRETQYF
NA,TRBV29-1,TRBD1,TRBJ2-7,TGCAGCGTGGCGGGACAGGGTATGTACGAGCAGTACTTC,CSVAGQGMYEQYF